Given below is one TCR beta chain in context. Its antigen specificity is not known. Within one base of it there is no much larger clone, and no base qualities were kept. TCR CDR3 regions were amplified from genomic DNA by multiplex PCR using the deep immunoSEQ assay. For each cell subset, the extracted genomic DNA was distributed evenly across all wells of several immunoSEQ 96-well plates, and each plate served as one replicate. For sorted subsets, each replicate PCR was loaded with 200 ng genomic DNA, equivalent to 25,000 to 35,000 T cell genomes. The purified libraries were quantified using a Qubit 3.0 fluorometer, sized with a Bioanalyzer 2100, and then quantified again using the KAPA Library Quantification kit. Every immunoSEQ 96-well plate was sequenced on a separate single-read 150-cycle Illumina NextSeq 550 flow cell. The original pipeline was this. Because only junctional sequences without quality scores were contained in the immunoSEQ output, filtering matching that applied to full-length reads could not be performed. Sequences were annotated with PyIR, a Python wrapper for IgBLAST v1.9, and V/J genes and CDR3 were assigned using IMGT germline references. Reads were filtered out if the reads had weak V/J assignments (E-value above 1e-6), no CDR3, stop codons, out-of-frame junctions, or ambiguous translated residues. V3J clonotypes were defined as sequences sharing an identical inferred V gene, J gene, and CDR3 amino acid sequence. The percentage overlap between two repertoires was calculated by dividing the number of shared unique clonotypes by the size of the smaller repertoire. Richness of each repertoire was evaluated using RTK rarefaction, the Chao1 estimator, and Recon v2.1 estimates of unobserved clonotypes. For all TCRbeta clonotypes obtained by the gDNA method from four donors, generation probabilities were computed with OLGA. Held by TCRdb, this immuneACCESS table contains in-frame sequences only and omits some clones. Under half of the omission traces to an unresolved V gene where checked; the cause of the rest is unknown. V, J and clone size derive from that table, while D and trimming were established from the DNA sequence. This sample lists under 200,000 clones; about 93% were detected once. About 0.067% of the sample comes from the top ten.

The donors were healthy, HIV-negative adults who had no recently reported acute infections or vaccinations. All donors were Caucasian adults living in Nashville, Tennessee, USA. CD4+ T cells were enriched by magnetic negative selection, after which naive cells were positively selected on CD45RA and the negative fraction was taken as the memory subset. Blood was obtained by leukapheresis, after which PBMCs were separated by Ficoll-Histopaque density gradient centrifugation and cryopreserved in liquid nitrogen vapor phase. Purity and quantity of every magnetically sorted T cell population were checked by analytical flow cytometry. Genomic DNA was isolated from every sorted fraction and measured by UV absorbance on a Nanodrop 2000c. The source of the sample is a study of shared clonotypes between healthy human individuals (dated by TCRdb to the early 2020s). Looking at the study overall: A couple of women and a few men aged 18 to 49 years were included in the cohort. For each donor, three plates each were used for CD4 naive and CD4 memory, two plates were used for CD8 naive, and one plate was used for CD8 memory. Blood TCR repertoires of roughly five healthy adults were deeply sequenced to estimate repertoire size and the extent of clonotype sharing between individuals. To increase sequencing depth and limit assay-specific biases, different laboratories used diverse techniques to prepare libraries and sequence TCR repertoires. Between about 0.94 and 8.9 billion PBMCs per donor were obtained by leukapheresis. Results the study describes overall, beyond this receptor: Sampling was restricted to blood, and TCR repertoires in tissue are likely to differ from TCR repertoires in blood. Sharing across a handful of donors was observed for about 4.8% of naive CD4, over 3% of naive CD8, about 2.3% of memory CD4, and 0.4% of memory CD8 clonotypes. Pairwise subsampling indicated that sequencing depth was expected to affect the degree of clonotype sharing among donors. Naive subsets generally had larger estimated clonotype richness than memory subsets did. Because the study included a small number of donors, the genetic and exposure-history diversity represented was limited. Clonotypes shared by all four sorted-subset donors showed higher generation probabilities than non-shared clonotypes. Rarefaction of sorted-subset datasets indicated incomplete sequencing despite the large sequencing depth.

The sample comprised naive CD4+ T cells sorted from blood. The label giving this sample's cell subset or site can be read as: CD45RA+ positively selected. The receptor's source is a woman aged 30 to 39 in good health.

The CDR3 region has the sequence CARSLPGPPHEQYF. The DNA is TGTGCCAGAAGTCTTCCGGGGCCGCCACACGAGCAGTACTTC. Here the chain combines TRBV5-3 and TRBJ2-7, with the D assignment possibly TRBD1 or TRBD2, given 5 matching bases for each. TRBV5-3 is recorded as an ORF, its role being uncertain. Deletion took 5 bases off V and 5 bases off J, with a span of 17 bases between the germline ends. The CDR3 has 14 amino acids, counting the end cysteine and phenylalanine. Kept here is only the CDR3 DNA, which spans 42 bases and is read in frame from base 1.